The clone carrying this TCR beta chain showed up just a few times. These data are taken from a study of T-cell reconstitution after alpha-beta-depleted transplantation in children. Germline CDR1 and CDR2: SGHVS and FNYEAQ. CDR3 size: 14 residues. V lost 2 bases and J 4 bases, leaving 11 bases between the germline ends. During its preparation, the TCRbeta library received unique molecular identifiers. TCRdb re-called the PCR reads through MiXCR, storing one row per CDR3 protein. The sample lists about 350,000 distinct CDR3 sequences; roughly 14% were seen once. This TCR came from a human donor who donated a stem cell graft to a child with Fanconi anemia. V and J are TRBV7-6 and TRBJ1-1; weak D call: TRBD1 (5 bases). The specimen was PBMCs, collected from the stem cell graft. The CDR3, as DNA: TGTGCCAGCAGCTTAAGCCGGGGGTTCACTGAAGCTTTCTTT. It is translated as CASSLSRGFTEAFF. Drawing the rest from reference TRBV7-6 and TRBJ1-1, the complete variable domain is GAGVSQSPRYKVTKRGQDVALRCDPISGHVSLYWYRQALGQGPEFLTYFNYEAQQDKSGLPNDRFSAERPEGSISTLTIQRTEQRDSAMYRCASSLSRGFTEAFFGQGTRLTVV.